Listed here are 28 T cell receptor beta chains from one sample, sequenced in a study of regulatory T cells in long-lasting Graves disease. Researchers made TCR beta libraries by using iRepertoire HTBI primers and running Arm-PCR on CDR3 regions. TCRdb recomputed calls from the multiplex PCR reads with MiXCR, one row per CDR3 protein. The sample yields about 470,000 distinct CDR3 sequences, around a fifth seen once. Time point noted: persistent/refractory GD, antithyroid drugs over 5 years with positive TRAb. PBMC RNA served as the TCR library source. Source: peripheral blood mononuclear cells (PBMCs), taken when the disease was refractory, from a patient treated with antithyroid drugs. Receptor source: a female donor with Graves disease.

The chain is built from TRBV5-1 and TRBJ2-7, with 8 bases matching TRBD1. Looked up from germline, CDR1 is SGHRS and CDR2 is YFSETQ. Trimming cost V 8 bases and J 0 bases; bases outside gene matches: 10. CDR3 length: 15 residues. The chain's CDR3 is CASRQGPQRSYEQYF. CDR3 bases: TGCGCCAGTCGACAGGGGCCACAACGCTCCTACGAGCAGTACTTC.

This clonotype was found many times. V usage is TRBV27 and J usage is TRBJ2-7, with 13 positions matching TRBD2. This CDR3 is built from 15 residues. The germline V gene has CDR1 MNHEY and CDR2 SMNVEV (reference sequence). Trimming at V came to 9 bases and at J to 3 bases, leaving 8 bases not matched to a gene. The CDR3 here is CASSRTSGGIYEQYF. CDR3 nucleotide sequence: TGTGCCAGTAGTCGGACTAGCGGGGGAATCTACGAGCAGTACTTC.

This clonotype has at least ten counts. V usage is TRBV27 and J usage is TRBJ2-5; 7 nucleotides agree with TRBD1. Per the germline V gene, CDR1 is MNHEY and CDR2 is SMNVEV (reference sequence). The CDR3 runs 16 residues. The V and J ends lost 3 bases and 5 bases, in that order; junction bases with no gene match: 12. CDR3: CASSFRLSGGRETQYF. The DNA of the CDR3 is TGTGCCAGCAGTTTTCGCTTGTCAGGGGGTAGGGAGACCCAGTACTTC.

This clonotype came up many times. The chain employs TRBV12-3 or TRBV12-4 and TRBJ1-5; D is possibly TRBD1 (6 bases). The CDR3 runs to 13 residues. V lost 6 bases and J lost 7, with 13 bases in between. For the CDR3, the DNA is TGTGCCAGCAGCTTAAACAGGGACCAGCCCCAGCATTTT. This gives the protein CASSLNRDQPQHF.

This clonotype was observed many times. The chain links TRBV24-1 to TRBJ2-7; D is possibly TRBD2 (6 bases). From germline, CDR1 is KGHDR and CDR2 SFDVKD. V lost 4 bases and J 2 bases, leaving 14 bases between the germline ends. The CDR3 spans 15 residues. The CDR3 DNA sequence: TGTGCCACCAGTGACCCCTCGGGGGAAGCCTACGAGCAGTACTTC. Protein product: CATSDPSGEAYEQYF.

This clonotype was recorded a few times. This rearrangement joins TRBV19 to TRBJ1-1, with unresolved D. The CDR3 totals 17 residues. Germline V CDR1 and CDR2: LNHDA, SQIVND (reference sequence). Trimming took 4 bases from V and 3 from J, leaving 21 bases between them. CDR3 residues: CASSTPTGHRRDTEAFF. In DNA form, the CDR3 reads TGTGCCAGTAGTACACCTACCGGGCATCGACGAGACACTGAAGCTTTCTTT.

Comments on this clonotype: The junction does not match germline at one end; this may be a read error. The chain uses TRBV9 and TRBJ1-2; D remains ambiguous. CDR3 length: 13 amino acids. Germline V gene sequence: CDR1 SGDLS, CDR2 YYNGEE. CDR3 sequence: CASSVGQNYGYAF. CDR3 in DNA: TGTGCCAGCAGCGTAGGGCAGAACTATGGCTACGCCTTC.

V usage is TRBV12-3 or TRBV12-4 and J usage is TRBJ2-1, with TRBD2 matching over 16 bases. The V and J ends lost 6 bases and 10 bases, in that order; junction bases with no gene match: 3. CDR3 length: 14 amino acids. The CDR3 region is CASRGTSGGDEQFF. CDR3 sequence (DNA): TGTGCCAGCAGAGGGACTAGCGGGGGGGACGAGCAGTTCTTC.

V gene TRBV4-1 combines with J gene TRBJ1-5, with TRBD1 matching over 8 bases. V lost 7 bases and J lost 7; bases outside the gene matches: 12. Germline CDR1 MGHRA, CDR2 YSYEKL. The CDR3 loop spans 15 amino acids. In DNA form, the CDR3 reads TGCGCCAGCAAAACTACAGGGGGTACAGGGCAGCCCCAGCATTTT. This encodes CASKTTGGTGQPQHF.

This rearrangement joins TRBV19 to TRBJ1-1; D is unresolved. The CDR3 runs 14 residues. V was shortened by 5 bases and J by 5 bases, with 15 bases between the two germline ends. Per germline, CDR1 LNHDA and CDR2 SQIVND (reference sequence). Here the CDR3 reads CASSRRTSGTEAFF. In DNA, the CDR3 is TGTGCCAGTAGTCGAAGGACGTCTGGGACTGAAGCTTTCTTT.

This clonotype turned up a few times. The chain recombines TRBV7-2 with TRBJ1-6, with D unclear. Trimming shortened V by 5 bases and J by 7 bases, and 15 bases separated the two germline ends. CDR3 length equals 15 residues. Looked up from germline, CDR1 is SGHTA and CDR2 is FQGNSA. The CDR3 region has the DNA TGTGCCAGCAGCCAGTCGACCCCTGGGAATTCACCCCTCCACTTT. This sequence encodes CASSQSTPGNSPLHF.

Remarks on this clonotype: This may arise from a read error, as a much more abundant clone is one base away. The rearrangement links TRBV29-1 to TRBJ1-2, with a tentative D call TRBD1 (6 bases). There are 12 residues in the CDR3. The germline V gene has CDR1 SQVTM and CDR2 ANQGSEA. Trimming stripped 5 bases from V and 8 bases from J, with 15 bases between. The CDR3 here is CSVHGGLGGYTF. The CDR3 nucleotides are TGCAGCGTTCACGGGGGCCTAGGAGGCTACACCTTC.

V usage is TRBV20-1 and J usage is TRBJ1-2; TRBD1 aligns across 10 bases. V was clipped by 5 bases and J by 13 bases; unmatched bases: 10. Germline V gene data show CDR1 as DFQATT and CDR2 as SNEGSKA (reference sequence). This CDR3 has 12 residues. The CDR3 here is CSAVPGQGSLTF. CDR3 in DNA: TGCAGTGCTGTTCCGGGACAGGGGTCCCTCACCTTC.

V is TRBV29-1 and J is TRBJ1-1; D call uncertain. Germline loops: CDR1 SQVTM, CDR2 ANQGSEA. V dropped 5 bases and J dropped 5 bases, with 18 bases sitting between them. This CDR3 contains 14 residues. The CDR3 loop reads CSVFPQAAGTEAFF. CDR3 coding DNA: TGCAGCGTTTTCCCCCAGGCGGCGGGGACTGAAGCTTTCTTT.

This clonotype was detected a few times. CDR3 sequence: CASSALAGGPETQYF. CDR3 in DNA: TGTGCCAGTAGTGCACTAGCGGGGGGGCCAGAGACCCAGTACTTC. This chain joins TRBV19 and TRBJ2-5; 13 nucleotides align to TRBD2. This CDR3 has 15 residues. V dropped 5 bases and J dropped 4; count of bases not matched to a gene: 4. Germline values: CDR1 LNHDA, CDR2 SQIVND (reference sequence).

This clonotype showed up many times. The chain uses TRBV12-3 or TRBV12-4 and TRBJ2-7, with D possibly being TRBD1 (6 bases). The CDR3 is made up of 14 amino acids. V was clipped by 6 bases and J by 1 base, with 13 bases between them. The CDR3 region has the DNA TGTGCCAGCAGCTTACAGGGATTTTCCTACGAGCAGTACTTC. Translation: CASSLQGFSYEQYF.

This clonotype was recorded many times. The chain's CDR3 is CASRTGLNTYEQYF. CDR3 nucleotides: TGTGCCAGCAGAACGGGCCTCAATACCTACGAGCAGTACTTC. V and J are TRBV28 and TRBJ2-7; no clear D gene. CDR1 is MDHEN, CDR2 SYDVKM, per germline. The CDR3 spans 14 residues. The V gene lost 6 bases and the J gene lost 2 bases, with 14 bases spanning the gap.

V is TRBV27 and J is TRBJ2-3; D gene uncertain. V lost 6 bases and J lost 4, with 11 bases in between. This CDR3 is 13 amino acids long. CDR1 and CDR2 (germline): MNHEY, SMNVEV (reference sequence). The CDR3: CASRDTEADTQYF. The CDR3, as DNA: TGTGCCAGCAGAGATACTGAGGCAGATACGCAGTATTTT.

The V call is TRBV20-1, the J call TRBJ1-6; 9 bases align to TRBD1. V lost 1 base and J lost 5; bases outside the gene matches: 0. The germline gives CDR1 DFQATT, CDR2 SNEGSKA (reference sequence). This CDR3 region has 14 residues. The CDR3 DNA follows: TGCAGTGCTAGAGGGGACAGGGATAATTCACCCCTCCACTTT. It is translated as CSARGDRDNSPLHF.

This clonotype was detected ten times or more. CDR3 DNA sequence: TGTGCTAGTGGTTTGTGGCCCGGGAGTGCCTACGAGCAGTACTTC. Protein: CASGLWPGSAYEQYF. This chain uses TRBV12-5 with TRBJ2-7; TRBD2 is a possible D gene (6 bases). The V end was cut by 2 bases, the J end by 2 bases, with 13 bases between. This CDR3 is built from 15 residues. Germline V gene sequence: CDR1 LGHNT, CDR2 FRNRAP.

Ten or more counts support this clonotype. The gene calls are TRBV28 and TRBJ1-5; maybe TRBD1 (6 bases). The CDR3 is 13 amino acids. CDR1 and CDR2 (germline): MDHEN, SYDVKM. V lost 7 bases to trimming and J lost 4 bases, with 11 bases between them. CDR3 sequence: CASMEQGNQPQHF. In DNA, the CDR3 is TGTGCCAGCATGGAACAGGGTAATCAGCCCCAGCATTTT.

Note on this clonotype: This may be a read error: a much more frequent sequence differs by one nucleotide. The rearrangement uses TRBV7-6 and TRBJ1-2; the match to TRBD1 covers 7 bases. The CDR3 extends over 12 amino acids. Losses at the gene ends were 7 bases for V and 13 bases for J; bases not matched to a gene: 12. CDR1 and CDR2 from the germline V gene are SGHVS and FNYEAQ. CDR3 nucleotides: TGTGCCAGCAACTTCTCGGGACAGCCTGTCACCTTC. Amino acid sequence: CASNFSGQPVTF.

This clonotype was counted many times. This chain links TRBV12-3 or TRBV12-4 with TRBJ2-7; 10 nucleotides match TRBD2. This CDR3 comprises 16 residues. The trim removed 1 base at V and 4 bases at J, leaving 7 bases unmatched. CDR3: CASSLDQPSGGYEQYF. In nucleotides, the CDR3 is TGTGCCAGCAGTTTAGATCAGCCTAGCGGGGGATACGAGCAGTACTTC.

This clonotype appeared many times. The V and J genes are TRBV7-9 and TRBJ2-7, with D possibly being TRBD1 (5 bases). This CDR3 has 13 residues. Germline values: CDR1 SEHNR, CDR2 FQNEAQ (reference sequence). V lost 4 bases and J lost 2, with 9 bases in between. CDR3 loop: CASSYTGTYEQYF. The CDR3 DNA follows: TGTGCCAGCAGCTACACAGGTACCTACGAGCAGTACTTC.

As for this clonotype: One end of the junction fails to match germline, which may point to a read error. The CDR3 is CASRGGRNTEALF. Written as DNA, the CDR3 is TGTGCCAGCAGAGGAGGGCGGAACACTGAAGCTCTCTTT. The J gene is TRBJ1-1, the V gene TRBV6-1; no clear D. The CDR3 has 13 residues. Germline values: CDR1 MNHNS, CDR2 SASEGT.

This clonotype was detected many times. CDR3 region: CATMGQGKETQYF. The CDR3 DNA follows: TGTGCCACCATGGGGCAGGGGAAAGAGACCCAGTACTTC. The genes are TRBV27 and TRBJ2-5; D is possibly TRBD1 (6 bases). This CDR3 region has 13 residues. Germline lookup yields CDR1 MNHEY and CDR2 SMNVEV (reference sequence). Trimming left V 10 bases short and J 3 bases short, with 15 bases between.

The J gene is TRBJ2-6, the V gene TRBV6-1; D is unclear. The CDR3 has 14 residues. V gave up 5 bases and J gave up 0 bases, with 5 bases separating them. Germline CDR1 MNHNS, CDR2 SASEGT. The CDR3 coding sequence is TGTGCCAGCAGTCAAAGCTCTGGGGCCAACGTCCTGACTTTC. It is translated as CASSQSSGANVLTF.

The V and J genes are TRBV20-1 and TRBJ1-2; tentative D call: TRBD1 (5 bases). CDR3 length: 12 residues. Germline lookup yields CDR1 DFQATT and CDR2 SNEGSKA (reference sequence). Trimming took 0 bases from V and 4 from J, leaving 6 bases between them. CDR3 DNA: TGCAGTGCTAGAGACAGGGCCTATGGCTACACCTTC. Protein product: CSARDRAYGYTF.